This T cell receptor beta chain was sequenced in a study of blood T cell repertoires in COVID-19. About the research overall: Italy, Spain and the United States were the sources of the convalescent and acute COVID-19 samples.

The germline V gene encodes CDR1 KGHDR and CDR2 SFDVKD. After removal of 9 bases from V and 6 bases from J, the junction contained 4 bases not matched to a gene. This CDR3 contains 12 residues. TCRdb's table, derived via immunoSEQ multiplex PCR, lists solely in-frame clones and lacks some. The sample shows 160,000 or so clones, approximately 92% of them seen only once. This receptor was taken from a woman between 35 and 50 years old with acute or convalescent COVID-19. The sequencing sample was made of peripheral blood. The chain carries TRBV24-1 and TRBJ2-3; TRBD2 matches 8 bases. For the CDR3, the DNA is TGTGCCACCGGGACTAGTGGCGATACGCAGTATTTT. Residues: CATGTSGDTQYF.